This paragraph covers one T cell receptor (beta chain) sequence. Its antigen is currently unknown. The data belong to a study of shared clonotypes between healthy human individuals. Only in-frame clones appear in the TCRdb table, and some are missing; sequencing was by immunoSEQ multiplex PCR. The sample carries over a million clones, around 82% recorded once. The study's findings and limits: For naive CD4 cells, roughly 5% of clonotypes were shared across a handful of donors.

This sequence was found in a man between 18 and 29 years old in good health. Some clones in this sample may be carry-over from other donors' samples. The sequenced sample was memory CD4+ T cells from PBMCs. Subset in this sample: CD45RA-negative fraction.

The CDR3 region has the DNA TGCGCCAGCAGGGGGACTACAGGGGGAACTGGAAACACCATATATTTT. Its protein is CASRGTTGGTGNTIYF. V is TRBV5-1 and J is TRBJ1-3, with 8 nucleotides matching TRBD1. This CDR3 is 16 amino acids long. V shed 5 bases and J 2 bases; nucleotides not matched to a gene: 9. The germline CDR1 and CDR2 sequences are SGHRS and YFSETQ.